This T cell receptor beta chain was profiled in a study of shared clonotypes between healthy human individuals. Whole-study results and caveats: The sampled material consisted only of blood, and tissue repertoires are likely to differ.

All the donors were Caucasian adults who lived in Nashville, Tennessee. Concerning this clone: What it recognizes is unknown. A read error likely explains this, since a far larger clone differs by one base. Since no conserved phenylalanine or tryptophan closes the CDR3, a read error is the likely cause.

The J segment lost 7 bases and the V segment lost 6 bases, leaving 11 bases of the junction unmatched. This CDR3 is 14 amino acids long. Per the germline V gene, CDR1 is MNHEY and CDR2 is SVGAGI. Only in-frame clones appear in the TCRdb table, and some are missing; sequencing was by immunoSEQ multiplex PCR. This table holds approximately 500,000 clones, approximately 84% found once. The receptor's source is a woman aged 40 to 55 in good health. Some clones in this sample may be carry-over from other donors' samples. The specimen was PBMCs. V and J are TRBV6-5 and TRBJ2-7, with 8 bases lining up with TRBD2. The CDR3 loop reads CASSRSSGSWEQYL. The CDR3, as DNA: TGTGCCAGCAGCCGGAGCAGCGGGAGTTGGGAGCAGTACTTA.